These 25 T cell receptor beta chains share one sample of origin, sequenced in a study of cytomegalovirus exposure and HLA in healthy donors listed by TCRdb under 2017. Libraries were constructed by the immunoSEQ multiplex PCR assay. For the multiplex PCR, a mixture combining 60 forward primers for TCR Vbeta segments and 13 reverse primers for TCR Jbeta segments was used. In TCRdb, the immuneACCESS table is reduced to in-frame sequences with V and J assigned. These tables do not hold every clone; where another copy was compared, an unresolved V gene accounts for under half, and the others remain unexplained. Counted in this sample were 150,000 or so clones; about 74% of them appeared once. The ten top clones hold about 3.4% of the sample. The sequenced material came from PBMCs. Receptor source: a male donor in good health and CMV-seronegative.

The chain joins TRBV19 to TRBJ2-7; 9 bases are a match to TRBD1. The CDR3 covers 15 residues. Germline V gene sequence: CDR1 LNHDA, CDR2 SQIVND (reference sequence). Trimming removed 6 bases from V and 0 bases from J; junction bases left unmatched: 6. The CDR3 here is CASRRTGESSYEQYF. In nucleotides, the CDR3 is TGTGCCAGTAGAAGGACAGGGGAAAGCTCCTACGAGCAGTACTTC.

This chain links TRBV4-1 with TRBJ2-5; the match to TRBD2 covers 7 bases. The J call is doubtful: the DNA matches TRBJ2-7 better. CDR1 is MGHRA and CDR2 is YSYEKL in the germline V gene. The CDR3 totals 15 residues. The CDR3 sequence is CASSQVLAVTYEQYF. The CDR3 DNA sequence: TGCGCCAGCAGCCAAGTGCTAGCGGTGACATACGAGCAGTACTTC.

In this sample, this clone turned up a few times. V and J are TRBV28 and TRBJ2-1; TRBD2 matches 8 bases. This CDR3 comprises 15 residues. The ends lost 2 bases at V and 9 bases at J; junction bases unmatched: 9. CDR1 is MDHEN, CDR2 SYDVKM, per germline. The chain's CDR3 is CASSLVGLVAGEQFF. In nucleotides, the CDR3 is TGTGCCAGCAGTTTAGTGGGACTAGTAGCGGGTGAGCAGTTCTTC.

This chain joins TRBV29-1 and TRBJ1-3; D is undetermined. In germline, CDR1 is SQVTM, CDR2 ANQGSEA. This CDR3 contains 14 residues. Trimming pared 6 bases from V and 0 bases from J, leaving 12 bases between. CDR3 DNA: TGCAGCGTCAAGAACCGCAGCTCTGGAAACACCATATATTTT. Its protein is CSVKNRSSGNTIYF.

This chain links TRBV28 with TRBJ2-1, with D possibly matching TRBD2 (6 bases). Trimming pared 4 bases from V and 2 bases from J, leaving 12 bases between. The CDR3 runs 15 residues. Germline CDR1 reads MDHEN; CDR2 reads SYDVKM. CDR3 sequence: CASSSPGSPYNEQFF. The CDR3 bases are TGTGCCAGCAGTTCCCCCGGGAGCCCCTACAATGAGCAGTTCTTC.

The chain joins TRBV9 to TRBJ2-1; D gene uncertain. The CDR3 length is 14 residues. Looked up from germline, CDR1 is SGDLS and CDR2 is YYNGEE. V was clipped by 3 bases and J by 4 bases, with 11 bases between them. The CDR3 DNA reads TGTGCCAGCAGCGCGACTCTTACTTACAATGAGCAGTTCTTC. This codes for CASSATLTYNEQFF.

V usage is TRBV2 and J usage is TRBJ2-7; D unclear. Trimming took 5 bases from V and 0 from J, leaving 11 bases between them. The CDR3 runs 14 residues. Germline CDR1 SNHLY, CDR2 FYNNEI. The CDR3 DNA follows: TGTGCCAGCAGTTTGACTGTGAGCTCCTACGAGCAGTACTTC. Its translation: CASSLTVSSYEQYF. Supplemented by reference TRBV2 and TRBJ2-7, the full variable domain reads EPEVTQTPSHQVTQMGQEVILRCVPISNHLYFYWYRQILGQKVEFLVSFYNNEISEKSEIFDDQFSVERPDGSNFTLKIRSTKLEDSAMYFCASSLTVSSYEQYFGPGTRLTVT.

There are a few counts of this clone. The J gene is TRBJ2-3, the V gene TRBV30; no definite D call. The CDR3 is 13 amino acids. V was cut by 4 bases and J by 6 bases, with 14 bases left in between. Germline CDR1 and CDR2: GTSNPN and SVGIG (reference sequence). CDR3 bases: TGTGCCTGGAACCGCGGAGCTCGGGATACGCAGTATTTT. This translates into CAWNRGARDTQYF.

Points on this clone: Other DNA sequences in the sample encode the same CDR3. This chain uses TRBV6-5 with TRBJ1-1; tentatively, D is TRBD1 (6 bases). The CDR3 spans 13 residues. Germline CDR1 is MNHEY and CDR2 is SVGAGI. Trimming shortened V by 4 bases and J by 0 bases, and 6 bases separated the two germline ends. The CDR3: CASSSGVNTEAFF. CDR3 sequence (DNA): TGTGCCAGCAGTTCAGGGGTGAACACTGAAGCTTTCTTT.

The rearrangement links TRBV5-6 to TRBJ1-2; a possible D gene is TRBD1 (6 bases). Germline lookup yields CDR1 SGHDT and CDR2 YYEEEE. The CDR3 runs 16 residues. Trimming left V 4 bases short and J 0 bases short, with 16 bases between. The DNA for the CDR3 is TGTGCCAGCAGCCCCCGGGCAGGGGTAACTAACTATGGCTACACCTTC. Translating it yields CASSPRAGVTNYGYTF.

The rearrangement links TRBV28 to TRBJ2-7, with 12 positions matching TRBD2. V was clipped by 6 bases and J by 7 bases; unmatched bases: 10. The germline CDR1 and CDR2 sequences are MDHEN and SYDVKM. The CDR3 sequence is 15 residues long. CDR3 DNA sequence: TGTGCCAGCAGCTGGACTAGCGGGACGAGTGCTGAGCAGTACTTC. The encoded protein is CASSWTSGTSAEQYF. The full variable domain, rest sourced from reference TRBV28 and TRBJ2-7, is DVKVTQSSRYLVKRTGEKVFLECVQDMDHENMFWYRQDPGLGLRLIYFSYDVKMKEKGDIPEGYSVSREKKERFSLILESASTNQTSMYLCASSWTSGTSAEQYFGPGTRLTVT.

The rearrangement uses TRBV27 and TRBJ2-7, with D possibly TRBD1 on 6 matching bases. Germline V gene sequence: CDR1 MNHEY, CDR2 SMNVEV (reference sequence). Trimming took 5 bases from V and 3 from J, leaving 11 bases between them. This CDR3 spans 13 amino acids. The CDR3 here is CASSPGTFYEQYF. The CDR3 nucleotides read TGTGCCAGCAGTCCCGGGACATTCTACGAGCAGTACTTC.

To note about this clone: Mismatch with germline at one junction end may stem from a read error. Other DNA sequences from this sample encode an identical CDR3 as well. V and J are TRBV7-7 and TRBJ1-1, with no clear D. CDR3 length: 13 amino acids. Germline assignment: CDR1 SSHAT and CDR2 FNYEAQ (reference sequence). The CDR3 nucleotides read TGTGCTAGCAGCTTAGATAGGAACACTGAAGCTTTCTTT. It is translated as CASSLDRNTEAFF.

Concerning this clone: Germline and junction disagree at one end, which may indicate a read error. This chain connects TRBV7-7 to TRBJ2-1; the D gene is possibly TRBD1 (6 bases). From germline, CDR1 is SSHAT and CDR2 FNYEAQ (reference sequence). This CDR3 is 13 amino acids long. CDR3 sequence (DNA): TGTGCTAGCAGCTTAGGGGTCCAGGGGGAGCAGTTCTTC. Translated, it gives CASSLGVQGEQFF. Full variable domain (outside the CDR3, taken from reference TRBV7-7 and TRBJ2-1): GAGVSQSPRYKVTKRGQDVTLRCDPISSHATLYWYQQALGQGPEFLTYFNYEAQPDKSGLPSDRFSAERPEGSISTLTIQRTEQRDSAMYRCASSLGVQGEQFFGPGTRLTVL.

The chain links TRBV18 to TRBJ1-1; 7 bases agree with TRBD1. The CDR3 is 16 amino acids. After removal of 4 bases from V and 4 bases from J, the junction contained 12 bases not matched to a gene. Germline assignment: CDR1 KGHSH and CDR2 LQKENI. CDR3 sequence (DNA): TGTGCCAGCTCACTCGAACAGGGGCCCATCCCCACTGAAGCTTTCTTT. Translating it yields CASSLEQGPIPTEAFF.

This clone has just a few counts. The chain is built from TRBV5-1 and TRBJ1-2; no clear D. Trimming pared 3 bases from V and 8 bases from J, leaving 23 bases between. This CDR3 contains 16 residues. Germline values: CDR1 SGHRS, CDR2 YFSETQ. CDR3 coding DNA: TGCGCCAGCAGCTCCTTCTTCCCCGGGTCATCGGGAGGCTACACCTTC. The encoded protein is CASSSFFPGSSGGYTF.

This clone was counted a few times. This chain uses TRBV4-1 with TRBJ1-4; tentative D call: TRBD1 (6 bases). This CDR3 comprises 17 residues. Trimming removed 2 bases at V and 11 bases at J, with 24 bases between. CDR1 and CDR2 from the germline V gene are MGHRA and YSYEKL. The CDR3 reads CASSQPGGGRDVRKLFF. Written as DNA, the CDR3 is TGCGCCAGCAGCCAACCCGGGGGGGGCAGGGACGTCAGGAAACTGTTTTTT.

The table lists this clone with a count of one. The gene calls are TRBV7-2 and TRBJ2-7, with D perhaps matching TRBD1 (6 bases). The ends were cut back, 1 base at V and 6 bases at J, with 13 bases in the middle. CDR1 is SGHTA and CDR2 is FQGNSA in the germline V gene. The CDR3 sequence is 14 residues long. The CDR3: CASSLGGRGREQYF. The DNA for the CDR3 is TGTGCCAGCAGCTTAGGGGGCAGGGGACGCGAGCAGTACTTC.

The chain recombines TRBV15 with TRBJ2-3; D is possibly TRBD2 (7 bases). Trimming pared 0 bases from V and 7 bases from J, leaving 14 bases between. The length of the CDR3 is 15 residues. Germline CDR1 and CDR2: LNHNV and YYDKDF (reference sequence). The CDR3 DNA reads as TGTGCCACCAGCAGAGATGGGGGGGGGCTGTATACGCAGTATTTT. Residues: CATSRDGGGLYTQYF.

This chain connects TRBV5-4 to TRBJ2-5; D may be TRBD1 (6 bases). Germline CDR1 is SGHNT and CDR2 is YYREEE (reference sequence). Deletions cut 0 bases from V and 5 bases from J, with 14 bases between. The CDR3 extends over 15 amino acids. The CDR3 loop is CASSLGARGMETQYF. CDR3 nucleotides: TGTGCCAGCAGCTTGGGAGCCAGGGGTATGGAGACCCAGTACTTC.

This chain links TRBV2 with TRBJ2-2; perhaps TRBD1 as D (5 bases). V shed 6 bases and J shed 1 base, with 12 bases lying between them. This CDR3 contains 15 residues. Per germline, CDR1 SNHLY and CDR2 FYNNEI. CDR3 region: CASRIGALNTGELFF. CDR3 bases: TGTGCCAGCAGGATAGGGGCCCTGAACACCGGGGAGCTGTTTTTT.

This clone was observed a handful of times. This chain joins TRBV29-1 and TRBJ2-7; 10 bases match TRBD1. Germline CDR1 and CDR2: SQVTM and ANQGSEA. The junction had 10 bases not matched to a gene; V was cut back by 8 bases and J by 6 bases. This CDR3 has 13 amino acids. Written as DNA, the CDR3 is TGCAGCTTCCTCCGGGACAGGGGTACCGAGCAGTACTTC. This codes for CSFLRDRGTEQYF.

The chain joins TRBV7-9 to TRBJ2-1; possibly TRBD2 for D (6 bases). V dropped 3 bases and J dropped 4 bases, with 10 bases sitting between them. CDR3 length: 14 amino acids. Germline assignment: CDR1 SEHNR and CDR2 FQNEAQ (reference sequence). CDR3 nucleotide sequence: TGTGCCAGCAGCTTTCCCGGGACTTACAATGAGCAGTTCTTC. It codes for CASSFPGTYNEQFF.

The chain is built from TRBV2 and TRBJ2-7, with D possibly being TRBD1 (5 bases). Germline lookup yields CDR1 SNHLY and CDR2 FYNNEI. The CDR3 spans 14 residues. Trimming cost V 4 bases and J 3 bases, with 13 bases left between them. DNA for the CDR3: TGTGCCAGCAGTGGTGGCAGGGTCGACTACGAGCAGTACTTC. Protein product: CASSGGRVDYEQYF.

DNA for the CDR3: TGTGCCAGTAGTGACCAGGGACAGGGGCGCGAAAAACTGTTTTTT. It specifies CASSDQGQGREKLFF. The chain joins TRBV19 to TRBJ1-4; 10 bases agree with TRBD1. CDR1 and CDR2 (germline): LNHDA, SQIVND (reference sequence). V was clipped by 5 bases and J by 8 bases; unmatched bases: 8. The CDR3 spans 15 residues.